This T cell receptor beta chain was profiled in a study of tumor-infiltrating lymphocytes in primary liver carcinoma. Overall study context: The five patients, who were men and women, ranged in age from 30 to 69 years. The neoplasms were of stage T1-T3 N0M0, with dimensions of about 4.2 to 10 cm across. Study results and limitations: With p = 0.039, the top-250-clone fraction in tumors significantly exceeded that in blood.

The CDR3 is made up of 16 amino acids. The germline V and J ends were trimmed by 2 bases and 9 bases, with 20 bases remaining between them. Per germline, CDR1 MNHNS and CDR2 SASEGT. Making TCR beta cDNA involved approximately 0.5 ug total RNA and a constant-region primer. Library construction for TCR beta comprised three nested multiplex PCR rounds performed with slightly modified ARM-PCR. For around 9 cycles apiece, the opening two PCR rounds ran with TRBV1-TRBV30 forward primers and a C-beta reverse primer. TCRdb passed the multiplex PCR reads through MiXCR, listing each CDR3 protein once. The sample holds hundreds of thousands of distinct CDR3 sequences, about 50% seen once. Turning to this clonotype: Its specificity is unknown. A much more abundant neighbour one base away suggests this may be a read error.

Unsorted whole blood supplied the blood RNA, and germline DNA was isolated too. V gene TRBV6-1 combines with J gene TRBJ2-4, with D maybe TRBD1 (5 bases). The sample taken for sequencing was peripheral blood. This TCR was sampled from a woman in her twenties or thirties with primary liver carcinoma and hepatitis B virus infection. CDR3 nucleotides: TGTGCCAGCAGTGAATTTGCCCAGGGTGGGATAACCATTCAGTACTTC. The encoded protein is CASSEFAQGGITIQYF.